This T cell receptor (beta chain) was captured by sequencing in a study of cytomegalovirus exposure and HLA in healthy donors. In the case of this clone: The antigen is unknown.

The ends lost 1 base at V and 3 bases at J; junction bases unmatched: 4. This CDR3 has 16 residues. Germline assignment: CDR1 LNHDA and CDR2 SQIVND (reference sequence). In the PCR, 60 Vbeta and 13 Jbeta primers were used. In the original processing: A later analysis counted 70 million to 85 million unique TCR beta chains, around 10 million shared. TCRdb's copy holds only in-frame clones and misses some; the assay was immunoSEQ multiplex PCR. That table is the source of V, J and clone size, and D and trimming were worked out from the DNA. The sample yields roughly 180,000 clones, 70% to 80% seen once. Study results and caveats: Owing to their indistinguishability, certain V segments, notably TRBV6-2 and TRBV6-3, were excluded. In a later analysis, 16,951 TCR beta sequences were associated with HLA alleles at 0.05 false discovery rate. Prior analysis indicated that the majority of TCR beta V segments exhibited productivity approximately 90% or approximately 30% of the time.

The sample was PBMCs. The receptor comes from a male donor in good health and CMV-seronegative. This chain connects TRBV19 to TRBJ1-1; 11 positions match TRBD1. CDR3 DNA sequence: TGTGCCAGTAGTATAGGGACAGGGGGCATAGACACTGAAGCTTTCTTT. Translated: CASSIGTGGIDTEAFF.